This T cell receptor beta chain was recovered during a study of T cell repertoires in ileal Crohn's disease. Study summary: Median disease duration was about 8.2 years; roughly 35% smoked at surgery. About half received postoperative treatment, around ten with thiopurines and 15 to 20 anti-TNF. Per sample, roughly 0.5 micrograms of biopsy DNA were TCRB immunosequenced.

The CDR3 is 13 amino acids. The V end was cut by 5 bases, the J end by 4 bases, with 12 bases between. Germline values: CDR1 MNHEY, CDR2 SVGAGI. General study results and limits: Mucosal expansions were suggested to be mainly CD8 T cells.

The time point here: proximal margin of the surgical specimen (macroscopically non-inflamed). This clone was seen a single time. Its antigen is still unknown. The protocol was immunoSEQ multiplex PCR, while the TCRdb copy is restricted to in-frame clones and leaves out a portion. Here the sample spans fewer than 7,500 clones, around 78% being singletons. The source is an adult with Crohn's disease. Material for sequencing was ileal tissue. The chain recombines TRBV6-5 with TRBJ2-7; no firm D call. Here the CDR3 DNA reads TGTGCCAGCAGTCACATGGCTTTGTACGAGCAGTACTTC. This sequence encodes CASSHMALYEQYF.